The T cell receptor beta chain described here comes from a study of blood T cell repertoires in COVID-19. At the level of the study: From T cells, B-cell-depleted T cells, or PBMCs came the material, which was cDNA or gDNA.

The CDR3 covers 14 residues. The germline V gene has CDR1 LNHDA and CDR2 SQIVND (reference sequence). Between the trimmed V and J ends, which lost 10 bases and 5 bases, there was a span of 21 bases. Original analysis: Amplification of reference gene primers was used by the study to estimate nucleated cell counts. Some clones are missing from TCRdb's copy, which holds only in-frame ones; the method was immunoSEQ multiplex PCR. V and J calls and clone size come straight from that table; D and trimming were deduced from the DNA. Of 150,000 to 200,000 clones detected, 75% to 90% appear once; the ten largest clones hold around 0.77%. Recruitment covered 25 or so US areas and drew participants whose ages spanned roughly 18 to 100 years.

The sequenced sample was PBMCs or T cells enriched from blood (not recorded which). The chain recombines TRBV19 with TRBJ2-7; TRBD2 is a possible D gene (6 bases). The clonotype originates from a woman aged 18 to 35 who had recovered from COVID-19. The chain's CDR3 is CATSRPGVPHEQYF. CDR3 DNA sequence: TGTGCCACCTCAAGACCGGGAGTTCCTCACGAGCAGTACTTC.